The source of this T cell receptor beta chain is a study of blood T cell repertoires in COVID-19. Across the whole study: Collection of acute and convalescent COVID-19 samples took place in the United States, Italy and Spain. PBMCs, B-cell-depleted T cells, or T cells provided the cDNA or gDNA that made up the material.

Per the authors' pipeline: Amplification of reference gene primers was used by the study to estimate nucleated cell counts. The method was immunoSEQ multiplex PCR; TCRdb's version includes in-frame clones alone and lacks a portion of them. Clone size and V and J calls were adopted from that table, with D and trimming inferred from the DNA. Of about 98,000 clones listed, around 82% are singletons. CDR3 size: 12 residues. The germline V and J ends were trimmed by 5 bases and 2 bases, with 6 bases remaining between them. CDR1 is SGHNT and CDR2 is YENEEA in the germline V gene. The sample taken for sequencing was peripheral blood. V is TRBV11-3 and J is TRBJ1-2; D is possibly TRBD1 (5 bases). The TCR was taken from a man in his sixties or seventies with active or convalescent COVID-19. The CDR3 sequence is CASSPGNYGYTF. CDR3 nucleotide sequence: TGTGCCAGCAGCCCAGGGAACTATGGCTACACCTTC.